This TCR beta chain appears in the sequencing data of a study of cytomegalovirus exposure and HLA in healthy donors. Whole-study results and caveats: The authors judged a highly shared variant cluster likely a sequencing artifact. Near-uniform donor sequencing depth was presumed by presence/absence analyses. A reported reduction in N-insertions relative to the roughly 670-donor mean was seen in an Asian-associated ancestry cluster in a later analysis.

Concerning this clone: Its specificity is not known.

In the PCR, 60 Vbeta and 13 Jbeta primers were used. Clones were sequenced by immunoSEQ multiplex PCR, and TCRdb holds only the in-frame ones, with some missing. The data show 180,000 or so clones, 75% to 80% seen once. The study sampled nominally healthy donors, though unrecorded immune exposures were likely. V lost 8 bases and J lost 2, with 27 bases in between. The CDR3 runs to 17 residues. Germline V lookup: CDR1 SQVTM, CDR2 ANQGSEA. Sequencing was performed on PBMCs. V usage is TRBV29-1 and J usage is TRBJ2-5, with D possibly matching TRBD1 (6 bases). This sequence was found in a man aged 50 or older in good health and CMV-seropositive. The CDR3 sequence is CSHKQGSWGKGQETQYF. The DNA of the CDR3 is TGCAGCCACAAACAGGGTTCGTGGGGTAAAGGGCAAGAGACCCAGTACTTC.